One T cell receptor beta chain is described in this entry. Its antigen is not yet known. Base qualities are missing; no much larger clone stands one base away. The method behind the library was the immunoSEQ multiplex PCR assay. For the multiplex PCR, a mixture combining 60 forward primers for TCR Vbeta segments and 13 reverse primers for TCR Jbeta segments was used. The CDR3 region of rearranged TCR beta genes was amplified from genomic DNA with a multiplex PCR assay. The Illumina HiSeq System was used to sequence the amplified TCR beta libraries as 87-base-pair reads. The original methods were these. A later analysis counted about 80 million unique TCR beta chains across the 650 to 700 repertoires, and around 9.9 million of these chains were shared by at least two donors. Raw reads were error-corrected and collapsed into unique sequences with a nearest-neighbor algorithm that merged closely related sequences to remove PCR and sequencing errors. CDR3 sequences were aligned to IMGT reference sequences to assign V, D and J gene segments. Each retained sequence needed at least a six-nucleotide match to both a V gene segment and a J gene segment. Rearrangements were called productive when the CDR3 lacked stop codons and stayed in frame with V and J; all others were non-productive. Following IMGT convention, CDR3 was defined as the stretch from the second conserved V-encoded cysteine to the conserved J-encoded phenylalanine. The earlier analysis of 500 to 750 of the donors excluded any sequence lacking an unambiguous match to a single V gene segment. In an earlier analysis of around 600 of the donors, V segments were called functional above 56.7% productive rearrangements and were called segregating when the between-donor standard deviation exceeded 5%. A statistical classification framework was developed to diagnose cytomegalovirus status using the catalog of TCR beta chain sequences. In a later analysis, TCR nucleotide sequences were compared against IMGT/GENE-DB human TR gene sequences so that V and J genes could be assigned. Using the TCRdist pipeline, a later analysis assigned CDR3 sequences along with most-parsimonious VDJ recombination scenarios. In a later analysis, every TCR beta chain was defined by the combination of its CDR3 amino acid sequence and its V-gene family, and reads without a unique V-gene family were dropped. To address suspected cross-contamination and a sequencing artifact, a later analysis removed approximately 590 highly shared, low-generation-probability nucleotide sequences. A later analysis calculated a clonal expansion index for each public chain from normalized within-repertoire ranks of inferred template counts. In a later analysis, generation probabilities were computed using a VDJ recombination model fitted to out-of-frame rearrangements, and the results were checked against IGoR. In a later analysis, TCR-TCR, TCR-HLA and TCR-CMV co-occurrence was scored with hypergeometric tests, and a repertoire-size bias correction was applied to TCR pairs. A later analysis estimated false discovery rates by permuting HLA or CMV assignments 20 times. In a later analysis, co-occurring TCRs were grouped using DBSCAN, and TCRdist sequence similarity was added for clustering within HLA-allele-positive subsets. Co-occurrence clustering excluded repertoires with fewer than 30,000 or more than 120,000 public chains, plus five with anomalous nucleotide sharing. The table comes from immuneACCESS by way of TCRdb, which keeps in-frame sequences with V and J called. Part of the clones is missing from these tables; in studies checked, under half for an unresolved V gene and the rest for unknown reasons. V and J calls and clone size follow that table, whereas D and trimming were derived from the DNA. The sample profile shows 110,000 to 150,000 clones; about 70% of them were found once. Under 2.5% of the sample lies in the top ten.

V lost 6 bases and J lost 0 bases, and the count of bases not matched to a germline gene is 1. The germline V gene yields SNHLY for CDR1 and FYNNEI for CDR2. Taken from cysteine to phenylalanine, the CDR3 has 15 residues. Of the read, only the CDR3 DNA is kept; its 45 bases are in frame from base 1. The cohort was made up of roughly 670 healthy bone marrow donors. At the time of sampling, every cohort member was nominally healthy, though immune exposures that went unrecorded were likely present. The donor tested CMV seropositive, placing the donor among the 250 to 350 seropositive members of the cohort. A peripheral blood sample was collected from each donor, and TCR beta sequencing was performed on peripheral blood mononuclear cells. Genomic DNA was extracted from the blood cell samples with the Qiagen DNeasy Blood Extraction Kit. This sample stems from a study of cytomegalovirus exposure and HLA in healthy donors (TCRdb year 2017). Regarding the complete study: An earlier analysis of several hundred of the donors reported roughly 300 Gb of sequence data and 117 million unique TCR beta sequences from some 180 million T cells. About 310 gigabases of sequencing data and approximately 85 million unique TCR sequences were included in an early release covering about 620 HLA-typed donors. Among the approximately 420 genotyped donors, around 81% belonged to the genetic ancestry cluster associated with self-reported Caucasian donors. The aim of the study was to test whether cataloging public T cell receptors could identify signatures of past pathogen exposure. The study profiled the T cell repertoires of around 700 subjects by immunosequencing and related them to cytomegalovirus serostatus. In addition to the first cohort of approximately 670 subjects, a separate validation cohort of approximately 130 different subjects was used. High-throughput TCR immunosequencing, statistical association of individual TCRs with disease status, and machine learning were combined to predict cytomegalovirus infection status. To study patterns of TCR occurrence, a later analysis re-analyzed previously published TCR beta repertoires from 550 to 800 donors and added high-resolution HLA genotyping. The later analysis used no new phenotypic data to find candidate immune exposures, relying instead on TCR beta sequences and their occurrence across donors. To decide whether each TCR beta V gene segment behaved as functional or pseudogenic, an earlier analysis of 587 of the donors relied on high-throughput TCR beta sequencing. Donor age, sex, ethnicity and CMV serostatus were compiled together with the repertoire data. Genome-wide SNP genotypes for about 55% of the 666 donors were used in a later genetic analysis, which treated that subset as a discovery cohort. All discovery cohort repertoires had been generated using a single sequencing platform. HLA typing covered class I and class II loci at four-digit resolution. The number of donors typed differed by locus, with about 629-630 for A, B, C, DRB1 and DQB1, 522 for DQA1, over 600 for DPA1, and 472 for DPB1. Because of strong linkage in the cohort, roughly five DR-DQ haplotypes were treated as single units for association and clustering. Among roughly 400 genotyped donors of the cohort, an average of approximately 220,000 unique TCR beta nucleotide sequences was sequenced per donor, of which about 18% were non-productive.

Study-wide conclusions, independent of this receptor: In an earlier analysis of some 500 of the donors, most TCR beta V segments appeared in productive rearrangements about 87% or about 30% of the time, broadly matching IMGT annotations. Several of the top co-occurrence clusters appeared to be linked to parvovirus B19, influenza, CMV and Epstein-Barr virus, according to a later analysis. When HLA alleles, especially DR and DQ, strongly co-occurred, TCR associations were difficult to assign to individual alleles. Some IMGT-functional V segments, including TRBV6-2 and TRBV6-3, could not be told apart with the 87-base-pair reads, so those segments were excluded. An association between a missense DCLRE1C variant and V-gene and J-gene trimming of TCR beta chains was found in a later genetic analysis and replicated in an independent cohort. According to a later analysis, TCR association rates differed among HLA loci, with DRB1 alleles showing the most associated TCRs and HLA-C alleles showing the fewest. While some public TCRs were present in many individuals, most TCR sequences turned up only very rarely across donors. A later analysis associated 16,951 TCR beta sequences with specific HLA alleles at a false discovery rate of 0.05. The sequencing pipeline was judged likely to have produced a cluster of highly shared sequence variants as a technical artifact. In vitro tests confirmed that a few of the cytomegalovirus-associated TCR beta chains recognize cytomegalovirus antigens. Most CMV-associated TCR beta chains appeared to be HLA-restricted in a later analysis, and the HLA associations seemed to be driven largely by CMV exposure. Correlated functional status among segregating V segments might be attributable to linkage disequilibrium, but an unknown experimental factor could not be ruled out. According to the authors, the approach could potentially be generalized to other disease states and immunological phenotypes. The classifier was reported to diagnose cytomegalovirus status with high specificity and sensitivity in both the original and validation cohorts. According to a later genetic analysis, donors in an Asian-associated ancestry cluster had fewer N-insertions in productive TCRs than the approximately 630-donor mean. Presence/absence analyses assumed roughly uniform sequencing depth across donors, an assumption that may not hold. This cohort had only TCR beta chains sequenced, and the lack of alpha or paired-chain data limited which features could be detected. In the study, some 180 TCR beta chains were listed as associated with cytomegalovirus. A further reported finding was that TCR beta sequences accurately predicted the HLA-A and HLA-B alleles for most subjects in the first cohort. In a later analysis, HLA-associated TCR beta chains were found to be more clonally expanded and to have lower generation probabilities than equally common non-associated chains. Because some donors lacked HLA typing at each locus, the association tests relied only on the typed subset. Because counts were too low, about 18 rarely observed V segments, including chromosome 9 orphons, were excluded from the earlier analysis of about 500 of the donors. Immune exposure information for the cohort was limited to CMV serostatus.

This sequence was found in a woman aged 55-70 years in good health and CMV-seropositive. The rearranged segments are TRBV2 and TRBJ2-6, and TRBD2 matches 8 of the central bases. Sequences were obtained from PBMCs. CDR3 region: CASSAGGSGANVLTF. The sequenced DNA: TGTGCCAGCAGCGCGGGGGGCTCTGGGGCCAACGTCCTGACTTTC.